This TCR beta chain emerged from a study of yellow fever vaccine responses in identical twins. General study points: As reported, the vaccine T cell response of twins seemed partly convergent and partly personalized.

TCRdb passed the RT-PCR reads through MiXCR, listing each CDR3 protein once. The data show about 16,000 distinct CDR3 sequences, about four fifths seen once. There are 17 residues in the CDR3. Germline V gives CDR1 SGHTA, CDR2 FQGTGA. The germline V and J ends were trimmed by 5 bases and 0 bases, with 20 bases remaining between them. Notes on this clonotype: Its matching antigen is unknown.

The sequence came from a woman younger than 35 who received the yellow fever vaccine. The J gene is TRBJ2-7, the V gene TRBV7-3; D not certain. This sample comprised T cells from blood (PBMCs), unsorted or a sorted subset (not recorded which), obtained before or after yellow fever vaccination (not recorded which). The CDR3 is CASSQSTRRPSSYEQYF. The DNA of the CDR3 is TGTGCCAGCAGCCAATCAACCCGAAGACCGAGCTCCTACGAGCAGTACTTC.